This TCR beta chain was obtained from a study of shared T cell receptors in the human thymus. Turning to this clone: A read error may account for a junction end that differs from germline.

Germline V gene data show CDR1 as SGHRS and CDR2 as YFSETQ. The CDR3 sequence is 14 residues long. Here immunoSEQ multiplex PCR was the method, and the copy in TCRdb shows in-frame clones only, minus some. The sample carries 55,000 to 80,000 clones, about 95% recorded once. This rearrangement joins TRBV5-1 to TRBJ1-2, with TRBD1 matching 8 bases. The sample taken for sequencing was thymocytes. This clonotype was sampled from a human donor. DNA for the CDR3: TGCGCCAGCAGCATCTCAGGGGGCGGGTCACCGCAGGCCTTC. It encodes CASSISGGGSPQAF.